This T cell receptor (beta chain) emerged from a study of blood T cell repertoires in COVID-19. Across the whole study: Sources were T cells, B-cell-depleted T cells, or PBMCs; the material itself was cDNA or gDNA.

In the source study's methods: Nucleated cell counts were estimated from reference gene primer amplification. TCRdb's copy holds only in-frame clones and misses some; the assay was immunoSEQ multiplex PCR. That table supplies the V and J calls and clone size; D and trimming were determined from the DNA. The data show about 190,000 clones, with less than 90% seen just once and around 1.2% held by the top ten. The specimen sequenced was peripheral blood. The source is a man younger than 40 with acute or convalescent COVID-19.

CDR3 sequence reads: CASSHDSGTDRNIQYF. Written as DNA, the CDR3 is TGTGCCAGCAGCCACGATTCCGGGACAGACCGAAACATTCAGTACTTC. The chain links TRBV14 to TRBJ2-4, with TRBD1 identical over 7 bases. There are 16 residues in the CDR3. CDR1 and CDR2 from the germline V gene are SGHDN and FVKESK. J lost 6 bases, V lost 3 bases, and 11 bases had no gene match.